Presented here are 28 T cell receptor beta chains from one specimen sequenced in a study of T-cell memory formation after mild COVID-19. A single record per CDR3 protein comes from TCRdb applying MiXCR to the 5' RACE reads. The table has about 390,000 distinct CDR3 sequences, around 21% seen once. Material for sequencing was PBMCs or a T cell subset sorted from them (not recorded which). These receptors were obtained from an adult woman who had mild COVID-19 (a few samples of this study predate the infection). Cell type and time point are not known.

This clonotype was counted only a few times. The chain links TRBV9 to TRBJ2-7; 8 bases are a match to TRBD2. The CDR3 has 14 amino acids. With V trimmed by 2 bases and J by 0 bases, 1 base remained unmatched. The V gene's germline CDR1 is SGDLS and CDR2 YYNGEE. The CDR3 coding sequence is TGTGCCAGCAGCGTTAGCGGGGCCTCCTACGAGCAGTACTTC. It translates to CASSVSGASYEQYF.

This chain uses TRBV11-2 with TRBJ2-3; TRBD1 agrees at 7 bases. Losses at the gene ends were 5 bases for V and 1 base for J; bases not matched to a gene: 12. Germline V gene data show CDR1 as SGHAT and CDR2 as FQNNGV. The CDR3 totals 17 residues. CDR3 in amino acids: CASSGWTGGYGTDTQYF. CDR3 bases: TGTGCCAGCAGCGGATGGACAGGAGGTTATGGCACAGATACGCAGTATTTT.

The chain links TRBV6-6 to TRBJ1-2, with unresolved D. The CDR3 covers 17 residues. Trimming took off 0 bases at V and 2 bases at J, with 16 bases between the two ends. Germline V gives CDR1 MNHNY, CDR2 SVGAGI (reference sequence). CDR3 loop: CASSYSILPGRNYGYTF. The CDR3 bases are TGTGCCAGCAGTTACTCGATTTTGCCAGGCCGCAACTATGGCTACACCTTC.

This clonotype occurred many times. The rearrangement links TRBV6-5 to TRBJ2-7, with a possible D match to TRBD2 (5 bases). Germline V gene sequence: CDR1 MNHEY, CDR2 SVGAGI. The CDR3 covers 11 residues. Trimming pared 5 bases from V and 4 bases from J, leaving 6 bases between. The CDR3, as DNA: TGTGCCAGCAGTGGCGGGTACGAGCAGTACTTC. The encoded protein is CASSGGYEQYF.

V is TRBV7-9 and J is TRBJ2-7; D uncertain. V lost 5 bases to trimming and J lost 2 bases, with 13 bases between them. CDR3 length: 14 amino acids. CDR1 and CDR2 (germline): SEHNR, FQNEAQ (reference sequence). The CDR3 region has the DNA TGTGCCAGCAGCCGGACGAGCCAAGCCTACGAGCAGTACTTC. This sequence encodes CASSRTSQAYEQYF.

This sequence joins TRBV6-2 or TRBV6-3 and TRBJ2-5; 9 bases line up with TRBD1. The germline gives CDR1 MNHEY, CDR2 SVGEGT. J gave up 5 bases and V 7 bases, and 11 bases lay outside the gene matches. The CDR3 runs 15 residues. The CDR3 loop reads CASTYVQGALETQYF. As DNA, the CDR3 is TGTGCCAGCACCTACGTACAGGGGGCTTTGGAGACCCAGTACTTC.

The chain uses TRBV5-4 and TRBJ1-3; D is possibly TRBD1 (6 bases). CDR1 and CDR2 from the germline V gene are SGHNT and YYREEE (reference sequence). V was clipped by 0 bases and J by 7 bases, with 14 bases between them. This CDR3 spans 15 amino acids. The CDR3 bases are TGTGCCAGCAGCTTGGAGGGACATGGGAGTAACACCATATATTTT. Residues: CASSLEGHGSNTIYF.

This clonotype has just a few counts. The V call is TRBV5-1, the J call TRBJ2-7, with D uncertain. Germline CDR1 and CDR2: SGHRS and YFSETQ. The CDR3 totals 13 residues. V lost 4 bases to trimming and J lost 5 bases, with 13 bases between them. The DNA of the CDR3 is TGCGCCAGCAGCCTAACGGGTGGGGACGAGCAGTACTTC. Encoded protein: CASSLTGGDEQYF.

This clonotype was counted between two and nine times. The rearrangement uses TRBV7-2 and TRBJ1-2; 7 bases align to TRBD1. Unmatched junction bases numbered 19, after V lost 11 bases and J lost 10 bases. There are 14 residues in the CDR3. Germline CDR1 reads SGHTA; CDR2 reads FQGNSA. In nucleotides, the CDR3 is TGTGCCGGAGGGCATTTGGACAGGCCAGGCCACTACACCTTC. As protein: CAGGHLDRPGHYTF.

This clonotype was picked up a small number of times. The chain is built from TRBV20-1 and TRBJ2-2; the D gene is possibly TRBD1 (6 bases). Trimming shortened V by 5 bases and J by 7 bases, and 11 bases separated the two germline ends. Germline assignment: CDR1 DFQATT and CDR2 SNEGSKA (reference sequence). This CDR3 region has 12 residues. CDR3 sequence reads: CSAGGQLGELFF. DNA for the CDR3: TGCAGTGCTGGCGGACAGCTCGGGGAGCTGTTTTTT.

The chain combines TRBV24-1 with TRBJ2-7, with unresolved D. This CDR3 has 14 residues. CDR1 KGHDR and CDR2 SFDVKD come from the germline V gene. The V end lost 3 bases, the J end lost 4 bases, and 12 bases lay between the germline ends. Written as DNA, the CDR3 is TGTGCCACCAGTGATCCGAGTACAAGATACGAGCAGTACTTC. It is translated as CATSDPSTRYEQYF.

The chain links TRBV4-3 to TRBJ2-1; no firm D call. This CDR3 comprises 17 residues. Germline V lookup: CDR1 LGHNA, CDR2 YSLEER. V dropped 0 bases and J dropped 7 bases, with 19 bases sitting between them. The CDR3 is CASSQDSRPGLPNEQFF. The CDR3 DNA follows: TGCGCCAGCAGCCAAGATTCCAGGCCCGGGCTCCCAAATGAGCAGTTCTTC.

The chain uses TRBV4-1 and TRBJ2-7; perhaps TRBD1 as D (6 bases). Germline assignment: CDR1 MGHRA and CDR2 YSYEKL. CDR3 length equals 13 residues. V was pared by 1 base and J by 3 bases, with 7 bases between. The CDR3 here is CASSQVQGYEQYF. CDR3 bases: TGCGCCAGCAGCCAAGTACAGGGCTACGAGCAGTACTTC.

The CDR3 spells CASSLGETGNYGYTF. The DNA for the CDR3 is TGCGCCAGCAGCTTGGGGGAAACAGGGAACTATGGCTACACCTTC. This sequence joins TRBV5-1 and TRBJ1-2; possible D gene TRBD1, 6 bases. V was clipped by 0 bases and J by 2 bases, with 11 bases between them. The CDR3 sequence is 15 residues long. CDR1 is SGHRS and CDR2 is YFSETQ in the germline V gene.

In its sample, this clonotype was seen a few times. The genes are TRBV6-5 and TRBJ2-1, with 11 bases aligning to TRBD1. CDR3 length: 15 residues. V was pared by 2 bases and J by 8 bases, with 5 bases of the junction left unmatched. CDR1 is MNHEY, CDR2 SVGAGI, per germline. In DNA form, the CDR3 reads TGTGCCAGCAGTTACGCGGACAGGGGGCAGGATGAGCAGTTCTTC. Residues: CASSYADRGQDEQFF.

The chain carries TRBV20-1 and TRBJ2-1; D remains ambiguous. Trimming left V 5 bases short and J 5 bases short, with 4 bases between. Per germline, CDR1 DFQATT and CDR2 SNEGSKA (reference sequence). The CDR3 is 10 residues long. The CDR3 sequence is CSAPNNEQFF. CDR3 in DNA: TGCAGTGCTCCAAACAATGAGCAGTTCTTC.

CDR3 amino acids: CASSSLGHPDTQYF. The CDR3 DNA reads as TGTGCCAGCAGTTCGCTGGGACACCCAGATACGCAGTATTTT. The chain employs TRBV12-3 or TRBV12-4 and TRBJ2-3; tentatively, D is TRBD1 (6 bases). V lost 4 bases, J lost 4 bases, and 12 bases lay in between. The CDR3 has 14 residues.

This rearrangement joins TRBV29-1 to TRBJ2-3; D gene uncertain. The CDR3 length is 14 residues. V was cut by 3 bases and J by 6 bases, with 16 bases left in between. Germline CDR1 reads SQVTM; CDR2 reads ANQGSEA. The CDR3 nucleotides are TGCAGCGTTGAGGCGGTGGTAAGACCTGATACGCAGTATTTT. Translation: CSVEAVVRPDTQYF.

This clonotype was counted between two and nine times. The gene calls are TRBV29-1 and TRBJ1-2; 10 bases line up with TRBD1. Trimming took 4 bases from V and 1 from J; bases not matched to a gene: 0. The length of the CDR3 is 13 residues. The germline V gene has CDR1 SQVTM and CDR2 ANQGSEA. The CDR3 sequence: CSVGTGGNYGYTF. DNA of the CDR3: TGCAGCGTTGGGACAGGGGGTAACTATGGCTACACCTTC.

The chain has TRBV7-8 and TRBJ1-1; weak D call: TRBD1 (5 bases). Germline values: CDR1 SGHVS, CDR2 FQNEAQ. V lost 0 bases and J lost 8, with 16 bases in between. This CDR3 has 15 amino acids. The CDR3 protein is CASSLAYRDSAEAFF. The CDR3 DNA reads TGTGCCAGCAGCTTAGCGTACCGGGACTCCGCGGAAGCTTTCTTT. The whole variable domain, filled in from reference TRBV7-8 and TRBJ1-1, reads GAGVSQSPRYKVAKRGQDVALRCDPISGHVSLFWYQQALGQGPEFLTYFQNEAQLDKSGLPSDRFFAERPEGSVSTLKIQRTQQEDSAVYLCASSLAYRDSAEAFFGQGTRLTVV.

The rearrangement joins TRBV6-2 or TRBV6-3 to TRBJ2-7, with 10 bases fitting TRBD1. CDR3 length: 15 amino acids. J gave up 5 bases and V 7 bases, and 11 bases lay outside the gene matches. Looked up from germline, CDR1 is MNHEY and CDR2 is SVGEGT. CDR3 coding DNA: TGTGCCAGCAACGACCTGCGGGGACAGGGGAACGAGCAGTACTTC. Its protein product is CASNDLRGQGNEQYF.

This clonotype was found a few times. J is TRBJ2-6 and V is TRBV4-1; 8 bases line up with TRBD1. The junction had 4 bases not matched to a gene; V was cut back by 6 bases and J by 0 bases. Germline CDR1 reads MGHRA; CDR2 reads YSYEKL. The CDR3 is 16 amino acids. The DNA of the CDR3 is TGCGCCAGCAGTAGGACAGGGCACTCTGGGGCCAACGTCCTGACTTTC. Amino acid sequence: CASSRTGHSGANVLTF.

The chain couples TRBV2 to TRBJ2-5; TRBD2 is a possible D gene (6 bases). The V gene lost 8 bases and the J gene lost 2 bases, with 15 bases spanning the gap. This CDR3 spans 14 amino acids. Looked up from germline, CDR1 is SNHLY and CDR2 is FYNNEI. The CDR3, as DNA: TGTGCCAGCCAGAGAGAAGCGGGTCAAGAGACCCAGTACTTC. Its protein is CASQREAGQETQYF.

This clonotype was picked up many times. The V gene is TRBV9, the J gene TRBJ2-2; D remains ambiguous. V lost 1 base to trimming and J lost 6 bases, with 4 bases between them. CDR1 and CDR2 (germline): SGDLS, YYNGEE. The CDR3 runs to 12 residues. CDR3 sequence reads: CASSVPPGELFF. CDR3 DNA: TGTGCCAGCAGCGTACCTCCCGGGGAGCTGTTTTTT.

This chain connects TRBV9 to TRBJ2-1, with D perhaps matching TRBD1 (5 bases). Germline CDR1 reads SGDLS; CDR2 reads YYNGEE. With 0 bases removed from V and 5 bases from J, the gap between germline ends came to 12 bases. The CDR3 runs to 15 residues. The CDR3 DNA is TGTGCCAGCAGCGTAGGAAGTGTAGGGGACAATGAGCAGTTCTTC. It specifies CASSVGSVGDNEQFF.

This rearrangement joins TRBV10-3 to TRBJ2-3; TRBD2 might be the D (5 bases). V gave up 3 bases and J gave up 5 bases, with 12 bases separating them. The germline gives CDR1 ENHRY, CDR2 SYGVKD. This CDR3 has 14 amino acids. CDR3 bases: TGTGCCATCAGTGATCGGGGAGCAGAAGATACGCAGTATTTT. It is translated as CAISDRGAEDTQYF.

J is TRBJ2-1 and V is TRBV9, with TRBD2 matching over 7 bases. J was trimmed by 3 bases and V by 2 bases; bases with no gene match: 2. This CDR3 is 14 amino acids long. The germline V gene has CDR1 SGDLS and CDR2 YYNGEE. DNA for the CDR3: TGTGCCAGCAGCGTCCGGGGGGACTACAATGAGCAGTTCTTC. Its translation is CASSVRGDYNEQFF.

In its sample, this clonotype was seen many times. The chain couples TRBV2 to TRBJ1-1; 8 positions match TRBD1. CDR3 length equals 14 residues. Per the germline V gene, CDR1 is SNHLY and CDR2 is FYNNEI. The V gene end was trimmed by 4 bases and the J gene end by 8 bases; junction bases not matched to a gene: 9. The DNA of the CDR3 is TGTGCCAGCAGTGCGCAGGGACAGGTTGGGGAAGCTTTCTTT. This codes for CASSAQGQVGEAFF.